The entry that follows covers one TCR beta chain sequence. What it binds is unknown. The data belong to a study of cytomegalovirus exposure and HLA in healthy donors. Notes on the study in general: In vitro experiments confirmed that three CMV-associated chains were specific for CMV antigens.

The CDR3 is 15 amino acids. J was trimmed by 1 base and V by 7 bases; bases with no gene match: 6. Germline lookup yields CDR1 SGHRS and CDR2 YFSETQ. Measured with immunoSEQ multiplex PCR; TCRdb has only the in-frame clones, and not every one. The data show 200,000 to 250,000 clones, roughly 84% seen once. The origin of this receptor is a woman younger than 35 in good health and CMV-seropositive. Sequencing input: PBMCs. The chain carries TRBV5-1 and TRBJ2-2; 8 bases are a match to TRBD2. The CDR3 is CASLTGGENTGELFF. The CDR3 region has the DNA TGCGCCAGCCTCACGGGAGGGGAGAACACCGGGGAGCTGTTTTTT.